This TCR beta chain was captured by sequencing in a study of blood T cell repertoires in COVID-19. About the study: Italy, Spain and the United States were the sources of the convalescent and acute COVID-19 samples. Sources were T cells, B-cell-depleted T cells, or PBMCs; the material itself was cDNA or gDNA.

Per the germline V gene, CDR1 is MGHDK and CDR2 is SYGVNS. There are 13 residues in the CDR3. The ends lost 5 bases at V and 1 base at J; junction bases unmatched: 1. Original handling: By means of reference gene primer amplification, nucleated cell counts were estimated. The data were produced by immunoSEQ multiplex PCR, yet TCRdb's version contains in-frame clones alone and is incomplete. The DNA gave D and trimming, while V, J and clone size come from that table. The sample consists of hundreds of thousands of clones, roughly 90% of them appearing once. This clone was found once. Sequenced input: peripheral blood. The source is a woman aged 25 to 45 with active or convalescent COVID-19. The rearrangement links TRBV25-1 to TRBJ2-7; 8 bases align to TRBD1. CDR3 in DNA: TGTGCCAGCAGTTGGACAGGGTCCTACGAGCAGTACTTC. The encoded protein is CASSWTGSYEQYF.